This is a list of T cell receptor beta chains from one sample in a study of cytomegalovirus exposure and HLA in healthy donors. This table comes from immunoSEQ multiplex PCR, and its TCRdb copy is limited to in-frame clones, with some not included. This table holds approximately 110,000 clones, approximately 74% found once. Sequencing was done on a sample of PBMCs. The receptor source for this set is a woman in her thirties or forties in good health and CMV-seropositive. Each CDR3 is given with its conserved first and last residue. The D gene is left open where the match is weak. Only some rows state a clone size, as once, few, many or a class for expanded clones.

V	size	D	J	DNA	CDR3
TRBV5-6	once	.	TRBJ2-7	TGTGCCAGCAGACTACTAGCCCCCGCCTACGAGCAGTACTTC	CASRLLAPAYEQYF
TRBV5-1	.	.	TRBJ1-1	TGCGCCAGCAGCTTGGTACATCGGAACACTGAAGCTTTCTTT	CASSLVHRNTEAFF
TRBV7-2	.	.	TRBJ1-4	TGTGCCAGCAGCTTAGCCGGGGAAACTAATGAAAAACTGTTTTTT	CASSLAGETNEKLFF
TRBV25-1	.	.	TRBJ2-1	TGTGCCAGCAGTGAATGGTCTCGGCGGGACTCCTACAATGAGCAGTTCTTC	CASSEWSRRDSYNEQFF
TRBV6-1	.	.	TRBJ1-2	TGTGCCAGCAGCCGACAGGCTTCCAACTATGGCTACACCTTC	CASSRQASNYGYTF
TRBV14	.	TRBD2	TRBJ2-1	TGTGCCAGCAGCCTAGCGGGAGGGCCGAGGTACAATGAGCAGTTCTTC	CASSLAGGPRYNEQFF
TRBV5-4	few	TRBD2	TRBJ2-1	TGTGCCAGCAGTTCCGGGACTAGCGGCCACAATGAGCAGTTCTTC	CASSSGTSGHNEQFF
TRBV6-6	.	.	TRBJ2-3	TGTGCCAGCGGGGGGGGGCGCACAGATACGCAGTATTTT	CASGGGRTDTQYF
TRBV19	.	TRBD1	TRBJ2-5	TGTGCCAGTAGCAGGGACAGGGGGGAGACCCAGTACTTC	CASSRDRGETQYF
TRBV19	.	TRBD1	TRBJ2-7	TGTGCCAGTAGTATACAGGGGGCGATGGGGGAGCAGTACTTC	CASSIQGAMGEQYF
TRBV5-1	.	TRBD2	TRBJ2-1	TGCGCCAGCAGCCTCACTAGCGGGAGTATTGAGCAGTTCTTC	CASSLTSGSIEQFF
TRBV7-8	.	TRBD1	TRBJ1-2	TGTGCCAGCAGCTTTCGGGACAGTAGCTTCGGAGGGAGGGGCTACACCTTC	CASSFRDSSFGGRGYTF
TRBV7-8	.	TRBD1	TRBJ1-1	TGTGCCAGCAGCCCTAGGGCAGGGGGTAACACTGAAGCTTTCTTT	CASSPRAGGNTEAFF
TRBV19	.	.	TRBJ1-2	TGTGCCAGTCTGAAGGGGGGGGGAACTAACTATGGCTACACCTTC	CASLKGGGTNYGYTF
TRBV6-1	.	TRBD1	TRBJ1-5	TGTGCCAGCGGACTGACAGGGAGCAATCAGCCCCAGCATTTT	CASGLTGSNQPQHF
TRBV2	.	TRBD2	TRBJ2-2	TGTGCCAGCCTACTTGGAGGACTAGTCGGGGATCGCACCGGGGAGCTGTTTTTT	CASLLGGLVGDRTGELFF
TRBV18	few	.	TRBJ2-7	TGTGCCAGCTCACCAGGGACTTTTATTTACGAGCAGTACTTC	CASSPGTFIYEQYF
TRBV7-2	.	.	TRBJ2-7	TGTGCCAGCAGCTTAAGGTCCACAGGAAACTACGAGCAGTACTTC	CASSLRSTGNYEQYF
TRBV4-2	.	.	TRBJ1-2	TGTGCCAGCAGCCAGGAGAACTATGGCTACACCTTC	CASSQENYGYTF
TRBV5-6	.	TRBD2	TRBJ2-7	TGTGCCAGCACCCGGGAGGACTACGAGCAGTACTTC	CASTREDYEQYF
TRBV19	.	.	TRBJ1-2	TGTGCCAGTAGTATAGTCCGAGACACCCTTTCTAACTATGGCTACACCTTC	CASSIVRDTLSNYGYTF
TRBV7-3	.	TRBD1	TRBJ1-1	TGTGCCAGCAGCTCCTACAGGGGGGCTGAAGCTTTCTTT	CASSSYRGAEAFF
TRBV9	.	.	TRBJ1-3	TGTGCCAGCAGCGTAACAGGGTCTGGAAACACCATATATTTT	CASSVTGSGNTIYF
TRBV7-8	.	.	TRBJ2-7	TGTGCCAGCAGCTACCTCGGGGGTCTTACTAACGAGCAGCACTTC	CASSYLGGLTNEQHF
TRBV15	.	.	TRBJ2-3	TGTGCCACCAGCAGAGATCGGTCGAGCCATACGCAGTATTTT	CATSRDRSSHTQYF
TRBV15	.	.	TRBJ2-6	TGTGCCACCAGCAGGGGGTTATCAGGGGCCAACGTCCTGACCTTC	CATSRGLSGANVLTF
TRBV11-1	once	.	TRBJ2-1	TGTGCCAGCAGCCCCCGGCGGGGCGGGGCGTACAATGAGCAGTTCTTC	CASSPRRGGAYNEQFF
TRBV18	.	TRBD2	TRBJ2-5	TGTGCCAGCTCACCAACAGCTAGCGGGGAGACCCAGTACTTC	CASSPTASGETQYF
TRBV7-9	few	TRBD1	TRBJ2-7	TGTGCCAGCAGCTACAGGCGAGACAGGGGCCACGAGCAGTACTTC	CASSYRRDRGHEQYF
TRBV6-6	.	.	TRBJ2-1	TGTGCCAGCAGTTCCGACAGGACCTACAATGAGCAGTTCTTC	CASSSDRTYNEQFF
TRBV7-3	.	.	TRBJ2-1	TGTGCCAGCAGCTTAAAAGGCGGGCCCCATGAGCAGTTCTTC	CASSLKGGPHEQFF
TRBV29-1	few	.	TRBJ2-7	TGCAGCGTCCTAGGGCAGGGGATCGTTTACGAGCAGTACTTC	CSVLGQGIVYEQYF
TRBV12-5	.	.	TRBJ2-3	TGTGCTAGTGGATCCGCCGTAGCGGCAGATACGCAGTATTTT	CASGSAVAADTQYF
TRBV18	.	TRBD2	TRBJ2-5	TGTGCCAGCTCACCTAGCCGGACTAGCGGGGGGGGAAGTCAAGAGACCCAGTACTTC	CASSPSRTSGGGSQETQYF
TRBV11-3	once	.	TRBJ2-3	TGTGCCAGCAATGGAGGTCACACAGATACGCAGTATTTT	CASNGGHTDTQYF
TRBV5-1	medium-sized	.	TRBJ2-1	TGCGCCAGCAGCTTGGCTACCTACAATGAGCAGTTCTTC	CASSLATYNEQFF
TRBV6-5	.	TRBD2	TRBJ2-7	TGTGCCAGCAGGCCCGGGGGGTCCACCTACGAGCAGTACTTC	CASRPGGSTYEQYF
TRBV5-1	.	TRBD2	TRBJ2-1	TGCGCCAGCAGCTTGGTAGCGGGAGTTTACAATGAGCAGTTCTTC	CASSLVAGVYNEQFF
TRBV19	few	TRBD1	TRBJ1-1	TGTGCCAGTAGACCCGGGACAGGGGCTGTTAAGAACACTGAAGCTTTCTTT	CASRPGTGAVKNTEAFF
TRBV7-3	.	.	TRBJ2-1	TGTGCCAGCAGCTCGGGGGGCCCTTACAATGAGCAGTTCTTC	CASSSGGPYNEQFF
TRBV10-2	.	TRBD1	TRBJ2-7	TGCGCCAGTCTAGGACAGGGGCCCTACGAGCAGTACTTC	CASLGQGPYEQYF
TRBV7-8	.	TRBD2	TRBJ2-5	TGTGCCAGCAGACCCGGGACTAAAGAGACCCAGTACTTC	CASRPGTKETQYF
TRBV5-4	.	.	TRBJ1-2	TGTGCCAGCAGCTTGAGTAGACAGAACTATGGCTACACCTTC	CASSLSRQNYGYTF
TRBV5-5	.	.	TRBJ1-1	TGTGCCAGCAGCTTTATGTCCAGGAGGGACCCTGAAGCTTTCTTT	CASSFMSRRDPEAFF
TRBV6-1	.	TRBD2	TRBJ2-1	TGTGCCAGCAGTGAAGGGACTAGCGGTGACAATGAGCAGTTCTTC	CASSEGTSGDNEQFF
TRBV6-5	.	.	TRBJ1-4	TGTGCCAGCAGTTACTCGCCGGGGGGCGCGGAAAAACTGTTTTTT	CASSYSPGGAEKLFF
TRBV15	.	.	TRBJ1-1	TGTGCCACCTCAACTCCGAACACTGAAGCTTTCTTT	CATSTPNTEAFF
TRBV2	.	TRBD1	TRBJ2-7	TGTGCCAGCAGTGTGAGGGGACAGTCGTCGGGCGAGCAGTACTTC	CASSVRGQSSGEQYF
TRBV6-6	once	.	TRBJ2-2	TGTGCCAGCAGCCCACCGGGGACAAAGAACACCGGGGAGCTGTTTTTT	CASSPPGTKNTGELFF
TRBV18	.	.	TRBJ2-6	TGTGCCAGCTCACCCCCTCGCGGGGCTGGGGCCAACGTCCTGACTTTC	CASSPPRGAGANVLTF
TRBV19	.	TRBD1	TRBJ1-1	TGTGCCGCCAGGCCCCAGGGGGCGAACACTGAAGCTTTCTTT	CAARPQGANTEAFF
TRBV28	.	.	TRBJ2-3	TGTGCCAGCAGTTTAAGGAGGGCGGGCACAGATACGCAGTATTTT	CASSLRRAGTDTQYF
TRBV5-6	.	.	TRBJ1-2	TGTGCCAGCAGCTTGGGGGGAGGTGTTAACTATGGCTACACCTTC	CASSLGGGVNYGYTF